These T cell receptor beta chains were read from a single sample in a study of shared clonotypes between healthy human individuals. Sequencing used immunoSEQ multiplex PCR; TCRdb keeps in-frame clones, though not all of them. Of roughly 2 million clones listed, roughly 94% are singletons. Sample: naive CD4+ T cells sorted from blood. The receptors originated from a man aged 18 to 30 in good health. Each CDR3 is given with its conserved first and last residue. The D gene is left open where the match is weak. Size is stated for part of the rows, as once, few or many counts, or as a class when the clone is expanded.

CASSLTEGYTF	TGTGCCAGCAGCCTCACCGAAGGCTACACCTTC	-	TRBV7-9	TRBJ1-2	few
CASSFAGEQFF	TGTGCCAGCAGCTTTGCCGGTGAGCAGTTCTTC	-	TRBV7-9	TRBJ2-1	-
CASSSSGGDSQPQHF	TGTGCCAGCAGCTCCTCAGGGGGCGATTCTCAGCCCCAGCATTTT	TRBD1	TRBV7-2	TRBJ1-5	many
CASSLNRDRGTDTQYF	TGCGCCAGCAGCCTAAACCGGGACAGAGGCACAGATACGCAGTATTTT	TRBD1	TRBV4-1	TRBJ2-3	-
CASSQVGGRAGGSSGNTIYF	TGCGCCAGCAGCCAAGTGGGTGGTCGGGCAGGGGGTAGCTCTGGAAACACCATATATTTT	TRBD1	TRBV4-1	TRBJ1-3	-
CASSPPGLAGGLSTQYF	TGTGCCAGCTCACCACCGGGACTAGCGGGAGGGCTGAGTACGCAGTATTTT	TRBD2	TRBV18	TRBJ2-3	-
CASRDTYSGNTIYF	TGTGCCAGCAGGGACACCTACTCTGGAAACACCATATATTTT	-	TRBV2	TRBJ1-3	-
CAWSEPPQTIF	TGTGCCTGGAGTGAACCGCCCCAGACTATCTTT	-	TRBV30	TRBJ1-4	once
CASSEAPEGQGGLGYTF	TGTGCCAGCAGCGAAGCTCCGGAAGGACAGGGAGGTTTGGGCTACACCTTC	TRBD1	TRBV9	TRBJ1-2	-
CASSLVRASGQETQYF	TGTGCCAGCAGCTTAGTTAGGGCTAGCGGACAAGAGACCCAGTACTTC	TRBD2	TRBV7-9	TRBJ2-5	once
CATSRVLLETQYF	TGTGCCACCAGCAGAGTTCTGTTAGAGACCCAGTACTTC	-	TRBV15	TRBJ2-5	-
CASSPLDRDGDTQYF	TGTGCCAGCTCACCCCTCGACAGAGACGGCGATACGCAGTATTTT	-	TRBV18	TRBJ2-3	-
CASSHLLGRDRGLLMGPQHF	TGTGCCAGCAGCCATCTTCTGGGCAGGGACAGGGGGCTCTTGATGGGGCCCCAGCATTTT	TRBD1	TRBV14	TRBJ1-5	-
CASELPFGLADFSYNEQFF	TGTGCCAGCGAGCTCCCCTTCGGACTAGCGGACTTCTCCTACAATGAGCAGTTCTTC	TRBD2	TRBV7-9	TRBJ2-1	-
CASSFSLVNTEAFF	TGTGCCAGCAGCTTCTCGTTGGTAAACACTGAAGCTTTCTTT	-	TRBV5-5	TRBJ1-1	-
CAISEGTQASSYNSPLHF	TGTGCCATCAGTGAGGGGACACAAGCGAGCTCCTATAATTCACCCCTCCACTTT	-	TRBV10-3	TRBJ1-6	-
CASSQDPGDVRQPQHF	TGCGCCAGCAGCCAAGATCCAGGGGATGTGCGACAGCCCCAGCATTTT	-	TRBV4-1	TRBJ1-5	-
CASSVELGANNEQFF	TGTGCCAGCAGCGTAGAACTAGGGGCGAACAATGAGCAGTTCTTC	-	TRBV9	TRBJ2-1	-
CASSEGDTYNSPLHF	TGCGCCAGCAGTGAGGGGGACACATATAATTCACCCCTCCACTTT	-	TRBV10-2	TRBJ1-6	-
CASSYSASGILYEQFF	TGTGCCAGCAGTTACTCGGCTAGCGGGATTTTGTATGAGCAGTTCTTC	TRBD2	TRBV6-5	TRBJ2-1	-
CASSQQGAGNQPQHF	TGCGCCAGCAGTCAACAGGGGGCAGGCAATCAGCCCCAGCATTTT	TRBD1	TRBV23-1	TRBJ1-5	-
CASSLGGGLSYEQYF	TGCGCCAGCAGCTTGGGCGGCGGGCTCTCCTACGAGCAGTACTTC	-	TRBV5-1	TRBJ2-7	-
CASSLEQGPPKTQYF	TGCGCCAGCAGCTTGGAGCAGGGCCCCCCCAAGACCCAGTACTTC	-	TRBV5-1	TRBJ2-5	-
CASSQDRGGAGTQYF	TGCGCCAGCAGCCAAGATCGGGGCGGCGCAGGTACGCAGTATTTT	-	TRBV4-1	TRBJ2-3	-
CAISEGTEAYEQYF	TGTGCCATCAGTGAGGGGACCGAAGCCTACGAGCAGTACTTC	-	TRBV10-3	TRBJ2-7	-
CASSNQGYTDTQYF	TGTGCCAGCAGCAACCAGGGATATACAGATACGCAGTATTTT	-	TRBV5-6	TRBJ2-3	-
CASTTSGQGASGNTIYF	TGTGCCAGCACTACATCCGGACAGGGGGCGTCTGGAAACACCATATATTTT	TRBD1	TRBV5-4	TRBJ1-3	-
CASSPTRPGDREQYF	TGTGCCAGCAGCCCCACACGCCCGGGAGATAGAGAGCAGTACTTC	-	TRBV7-9	TRBJ2-7	-
CASRPRGEEQYF	TGTGCCAGCCGACCCAGGGGGGAGGAGCAGTACTTC	-	TRBV6-5	TRBJ2-7	once
CASSLGLAGTEQFF	TGTGCTAGCAGCCTGGGACTAGCGGGAACTGAGCAGTTCTTC	TRBD2	TRBV7-7	TRBJ2-1	-
CASSQVAGTPNEQYF	TGCGCCAGCAGCCAAGTGGCGGGGACGCCGAACGAGCAGTACTTC	-	TRBV4-3	TRBJ2-7	-
CASSLGGQANSPLHF	TGCGCCAGCAGCTTGGGGGGACAGGCTAATTCACCCCTCCACTTT	TRBD1	TRBV5-1	TRBJ1-6	-
CASGRTGLPIF	TGTGCCAGCGGAAGAACAGGGTTGCCCATCTTC	-	TRBV28	TRBJ2-1	-
CASSLNGVTEAFF	TGTGCCAGCAGCTTAAACGGGGTCACTGAAGCTTTCTTT	-	TRBV11-2	TRBJ1-1	-
CAISEQAGTSGSYNEQFF	TGTGCCATCAGTGAGCAAGCCGGGACTAGCGGGAGTTACAATGAGCAGTTCTTC	TRBD2	TRBV10-3	TRBJ2-1	-
CASTPGQGNNSPLHF	TGTGCCAGCACCCCGGGACAGGGGAATAATTCACCCCTCCACTTT	TRBD1	TRBV25-1	TRBJ1-6	-
CASSSRGVDTEAFF	TGCGCCAGCAGCTCCAGGGGCGTGGACACTGAAGCTTTCTTT	-	TRBV5-1	TRBJ1-1	-
CASSPGQAALLSTDTQYF	TGCGCCAGCAGCCCCGGACAGGCCGCCCTATTAAGCACAGATACGCAGTATTTT	TRBD1	TRBV5-1	TRBJ2-3	-
CASCLEARIAGEQFF	TGTGCCAGCTGTTTAGAAGCACGAATTGCGGGTGAGCAGTTCTTC	-	TRBV5-6	TRBJ2-1	-
CASSRWGLAGTDTQYF	TGTGCCAGTAGTAGGTGGGGACTAGCGGGCACAGATACGCAGTATTTT	TRBD2	TRBV19	TRBJ2-3	few
CASSLVSLAETQYF	TGTGCCAGCAGCTTAGTTAGCCTAGCTGAGACCCAGTACTTC	-	TRBV11-2	TRBJ2-5	-
CASSLQGFSNQPQHF	TGCGCCAGCAGCTTGCAGGGTTTCAGCAATCAGCCCCAGCATTTT	-	TRBV5-1	TRBJ1-5	-
CASSSIRQGNYGYTF	TGTGCCAGCAGTTCGATACGACAGGGGAACTATGGCTACACCTTC	TRBD1	TRBV27	TRBJ1-2	-
CASSLAPRGAVNEQFF	TGTGCCAGCAGCTTAGCGCCAAGGGGCGCCGTTAATGAGCAGTTCTTC	-	TRBV7-2	TRBJ2-1	-
CASSLAGGVMGHNEQFF	TGTGCCAGCAGCTTAGCGGGAGGGGTTATGGGCCACAATGAGCAGTTCTTC	TRBD2	TRBV7-6	TRBJ2-1	-
CASSPRLAVPTGELFF	TGCGCCAGCAGCCCGCGACTAGCGGTCCCCACCGGGGAGCTGTTTTTT	TRBD2	TRBV4-3	TRBJ2-2	-
CASSLQGIDNQPQHF	TGTGCCAGCAGCTTACAGGGAATTGACAATCAGCCCCAGCATTTT	-	TRBV7-2	TRBJ1-5	-
CASSPRPRDNQPQHF	TGTGCCAGCTCACCACGGCCCAGGGATAATCAGCCCCAGCATTTT	-	TRBV18	TRBJ1-5	-
CASSVDRNYGYTF	TGTGCCAGCTCCGTGGATAGAAACTATGGCTACACCTTC	-	TRBV18	TRBJ1-2	once
CASSPRISGSDTQYF	TGTGCCAGCAGCCCTCGCATAAGCGGGAGTGATACGCAGTATTTT	TRBD2	TRBV11-2	TRBJ2-3	once
CASSPIVGGEQYF	TGTGCCAGCAGCCCAATCGTTGGTGGCGAGCAGTACTTC	-	TRBV11-3	TRBJ2-7	-
CASRSAGVHEQYF	TGTGCCAGTAGGTCGGCGGGAGTCCATGAGCAGTACTTC	TRBD2	TRBV19	TRBJ2-7	once
CASSRDRGQTGELFF	TGCGCCAGCAGTCGGGACAGGGGGCAGACCGGGGAGCTGTTTTTT	TRBD1	TRBV5-1	TRBJ2-2	-
CASSAQGAPSVDTQYF	TGTGCCAGCAGTGCACAGGGGGCGCCTTCTGTAGATACGCAGTATTTT	TRBD1	TRBV6-1	TRBJ2-3	-
CSATGHYGYTF	TGCAGTGCTACAGGGCACTATGGCTACACCTTC	-	TRBV20-1	TRBJ1-2	-
CASSLPNRAEQFF	TGTGCCAGCAGTTTACCAAACAGGGCCGAGCAGTTCTTC	-	TRBV27	TRBJ2-1	-
CASSLTLGVTNTGELFF	TGTGCCAGCAGCTTGACTTTGGGGGTAACGAACACCGGGGAGCTGTTTTTT	-	TRBV5-6	TRBJ2-2	few
CASSQVVLALGEQYF	TGCGCCAGCAGCCAAGTTGTCCTAGCGCTGGGCGAGCAGTACTTC	-	TRBV4-1	TRBJ2-7	-